Following are 19 T cell receptor beta chains from one sample sequenced in a study of T cell repertoires in cytomegalovirus infection. Their antigen targets remain unknown. One entry per CDR3 protein results from TCRdb running MiXCR on the reads. The data show about 52,000 distinct CDR3 sequences, about 20% seen once. This sample comprised CD8+ T cells from cultured PBMCs, obtained from culture after CMV antigen stimulation. Receptor source: a human donor in good health (CMV status not recorded). Some clones in this sample may be carry-over from other donors' samples.

This chain uses TRBV2 with TRBJ1-1; D remains ambiguous. Deletions cut 10 bases from V and 0 bases from J, with 18 bases between. The CDR3 length is 15 residues. Germline V gene lookup returns CDR1 SNHLY and CDR2 FYNNEI. The CDR3 coding sequence is TGTGCCACCCTCGGACTTACAGCCCTGAACACTGAAGCTTTCTTT. Its protein product is CATLGLTALNTEAFF. The full variable domain, rest sourced from reference TRBV2 and TRBJ1-1, is EPEVTQTPSHQVTQMGQEVILRCVPISNHLYFYWYRQILGQKVEFLVSFYNNEISEKSEIFDDQFSVERPDGSNFTLKIRSTKLEDSAMYFCATLGLTALNTEAFFGQGTRLTVV.

The J gene is TRBJ2-3, the V gene TRBV7-8; 7 bases are shared with TRBD2. The CDR3 is 15 residues long. The trim removed 3 bases at V and 6 bases at J, leaving 9 bases unmatched. Per the germline V gene, CDR1 is SGHVS and CDR2 is FQNEAQ. CDR3 in amino acids: CASSFLGGKGDTQYF. The CDR3 bases are TGTGCCAGCAGCTTCCTCGGGGGGAAGGGCGATACGCAGTATTTT.

The V call is TRBV6-5, the J call TRBJ1-1; the D gene is possibly TRBD1 (6 bases). Trimming cost V 2 bases and J 4 bases, with 14 bases left between them. The CDR3 loop spans 15 amino acids. The germline V gene encodes CDR1 MNHEY and CDR2 SVGAGI. The CDR3 loop reads CASSYAPSGVTEAFF. The CDR3, as DNA: TGTGCCAGCAGTTACGCCCCCTCAGGGGTCACTGAAGCTTTCTTT.

The chain combines TRBV9 with TRBJ2-7; D is unresolved. The CDR3 totals 14 residues. V was trimmed by 0 bases and J by 2 bases, leaving 9 bases between them. The germline CDR1 and CDR2 sequences are SGDLS and YYNGEE. The CDR3 DNA reads as TGTGCCAGCAGCGTAGCGGCAGGAGCCTACGAGCAGTACTTC. The encoded protein is CASSVAAGAYEQYF.

The chain has TRBV12-3 or TRBV12-4 and TRBJ2-1, with D possibly being TRBD1 (5 bases). The CDR3 totals 13 residues. V was shortened by 3 bases and J by 9 bases, with 12 bases between the two germline ends. CDR3 loop: CASSFFLRGEQFF. The CDR3 region has the DNA TGTGCCAGCAGTTTCTTTCTAAGGGGTGAGCAGTTCTTC.

The sample holds one count of this clonotype. The rearrangement uses TRBV7-9 and TRBJ2-4, with a possible D match to TRBD2 (6 bases). CDR1 is SEHNR, CDR2 FQNEAQ, per germline (reference sequence). The CDR3 extends over 16 amino acids. The germline V and J ends were trimmed by 3 bases and 0 bases, with 12 bases remaining between them. The CDR3 nucleotides read TGTGCCAGCAGCTTCGGGCGGGGTCTAGCCAAAAACATTCAGTACTTC. Translated, it gives CASSFGRGLAKNIQYF.

The chain's CDR3 is CASSYTGDSSYEQYF. DNA of the CDR3: TGTGCCAGCAGTTACACAGGGGATAGCTCCTACGAGCAGTACTTC. The chain combines TRBV6-5 with TRBJ2-7; 7 bases map to TRBD1. Germline trimming cut 2 bases from V and 0 bases from J; bases unmatched to any gene: 4. The CDR3 totals 15 residues. Germline V gene sequence: CDR1 MNHEY, CDR2 SVGAGI.

This chain uses TRBV28 with TRBJ2-5; tentatively, D is TRBD1 (6 bases). CDR1 is MDHEN, CDR2 SYDVKM, per germline. The CDR3 is 16 residues long. Trimming removed 1 base from V and 1 base from J, with 13 bases in between. The CDR3: CASSLFGQGLQETQYF. CDR3 coding DNA: TGTGCCAGCAGTTTATTCGGGCAGGGGCTCCAAGAGACCCAGTACTTC.

This clonotype was detected a few times. The CDR3 is CASSFLEDGLQETQYF. The CDR3 DNA follows: TGTGCCAGCAGTTTCCTTGAGGACGGACTACAAGAGACCCAGTACTTC. V usage is TRBV28 and J usage is TRBJ2-5, with a possible D match to TRBD2 (6 bases). V lost 3 bases, J lost 2 bases, and 16 bases lay in between. The CDR3 loop spans 16 amino acids. Germline values: CDR1 MDHEN, CDR2 SYDVKM.

The CDR3 DNA follows: TGTGCCAGCAGTCTACCCCCGACAGGGCCAGGCAATCAGCCCCAGCATTTT. Protein sequence: CASSLPPTGPGNQPQHF. The chain joins TRBV12-3 or TRBV12-4 to TRBJ1-5, with 7 bases that match TRBD1. The CDR3 contains 17 residues. The J segment lost 2 bases and the V segment lost 5 bases, leaving 12 bases of the junction unmatched.

This clonotype has more than one count but fewer than ten. This chain connects TRBV7-9 to TRBJ2-2, with D possibly called TRBD1 or TRBD2 (5 bases each). CDR3 length: 15 amino acids. Germline V gene sequence: CDR1 SEHNR, CDR2 FQNEAQ (reference sequence). V dropped 5 bases and J dropped 2 bases, with 12 bases sitting between them. The CDR3 spells CASSPRDQNTGELFF. Written as DNA, the CDR3 is TGTGCCAGCAGCCCCCGGGACCAAAACACCGGGGAGCTGTTTTTT.

This clonotype was seen a handful of times. J is TRBJ2-7 and V is TRBV4-3; 8 bases are shared with TRBD1. J lost 5 bases, V lost 4 bases, and 10 bases had no gene match. There are 15 residues in the CDR3. The germline V gene has CDR1 LGHNA and CDR2 YSLEER. CDR3 loop: CASSLYRTGIHEQYF. The DNA for the CDR3 is TGCGCCAGCAGCCTTTACAGGACAGGGATCCACGAGCAGTACTTC.

This clonotype has only a few counts. V and J are TRBV14 and TRBJ2-5; TRBD1 matches 8 bases. Germline trimming cut 6 bases from V and 4 bases from J; bases unmatched to any gene: 10. The CDR3 totals 15 residues. Per the germline V gene, CDR1 is SGHDN and CDR2 is FVKESK. CDR3 DNA sequence: TGTGCCAGCAGTAAGGACAGGGAACGTGTAGAGACCCAGTACTTC. The encoded protein is CASSKDRERVETQYF.

This clonotype has only a few counts. The chain couples TRBV6-1 to TRBJ1-5, with D tentatively TRBD1 (6 bases). CDR3 length equals 13 residues. V gave up 7 bases and J gave up 4 bases, with 11 bases separating them. Germline CDR1 reads MNHNS; CDR2 reads SASEGT. CDR3 loop: CASNGGWNQPQHF. DNA of the CDR3: TGTGCCAGCAACGGGGGCTGGAATCAGCCCCAGCATTTT.

This rearrangement joins TRBV5-1 to TRBJ1-2; D is unresolved. Trimming pared 3 bases from V and 8 bases from J, leaving 17 bases between. The germline CDR1 and CDR2 sequences are SGHRS and YFSETQ. This CDR3 has 14 amino acids. The CDR3 DNA reads TGCGCCAGCAGCTATGACAAGGGAGGTAGCGGCTACACCTTC. Protein sequence: CASSYDKGGSGYTF.

This clonotype was recorded a few times. The rearrangement links TRBV20-1 to TRBJ2-5, with D perhaps TRBD1 (5 bases). V was shortened by 4 bases and J by 2 bases, with 14 bases between the two germline ends. Germline lookup yields CDR1 DFQATT and CDR2 SNEGSKA (reference sequence). The CDR3 runs 14 residues. The CDR3 is CSAIKRQFQETQYF. Here the CDR3 DNA reads TGCAGTGCTATAAAGAGACAGTTTCAAGAGACCCAGTACTTC.

In its sample, this clonotype was seen a few times. The V call is TRBV6-6, the J call TRBJ1-1, with 7 bases that match TRBD1. Germline CDR1 is MNHNY and CDR2 is SVGAGI (reference sequence). The CDR3 totals 12 residues. The J segment lost 4 bases and the V segment lost 7 bases, leaving 3 bases of the junction unmatched. CDR3 protein: CASTQGVTEAFF. CDR3 nucleotide sequence: TGTGCCAGCACCCAGGGGGTCACTGAAGCTTTCTTT.

This clonotype was counted a few times. The chain is built from TRBV12-3 or TRBV12-4 and TRBJ1-2; tentative D call: TRBD1 (5 bases). This CDR3 has 15 amino acids. Trimming pared 10 bases from V and 0 bases from J, leaving 18 bases between. The CDR3 bases are TGTGCCATCGAGACCACAGGCACTGCTAACTATGGCTACACCTTC. Amino acids: CAIETTGTANYGYTF.

This clonotype was detected a few times. The chain uses TRBV19 and TRBJ1-5, with D unresolved. From germline, CDR1 is LNHDA and CDR2 SQIVND (reference sequence). The CDR3 is 13 amino acids. The CDR3 region is CAASDRAGWPQHF. In DNA, the CDR3 is TGTGCAGCTTCAGACCGCGCTGGATGGCCCCAGCATTTT.